This T cell receptor beta chain appears in the sequencing data of a study of blood T cells in healthy people across ages. As for the study in general: About one barcoded TCR beta cDNA was captured per two T cells.

Study findings and constraints: Changes in expanded clonotypes were possibly confounded, as the CMV status of donors was unknown.

Together with a sample-barcoded 5' primer, a J-beta primer mix was included in a second PCR lasting about 6 to 11 cycles. Every single cDNA molecule received a tag from a template-switch adaptor with 12 random nucleotides. TCRdb fed the 5' RACE reads into MiXCR, producing one record per CDR3 protein. The sample comprises about 1.6 million distinct CDR3 sequences, roughly a third of which are singletons, and approximately 10% rests with the top ten. There are a few counts of this clonotype. What it recognizes is unknown. CDR3 length: 16 amino acids. Per the germline V gene, CDR1 is SGHRS and CDR2 is YFSETQ. Trimming removed 2 bases from V and 5 bases from J, with 19 bases in between.

The sequenced sample was blood. The V gene is TRBV5-1, the J gene TRBJ2-5; D remains ambiguous. The TCR sequence derives from a woman aged 25 to 45 in good health. CDR3 bases: TGCGCCAGCAGCTTATCATCTAGACTCCCTGGGGAGACCCAGTACTTC. Translating gives CASSLSSRLPGETQYF. Supplemented by reference TRBV5-1 and TRBJ2-5, the full variable domain reads KAGVTQTPRYLIKTRGQQVTLSCSPISGHRSVSWYQQTPGQGLQFLFEYFSETQRNKGNFPGRFSGRQFSNSRSEMNVSTLELGDSALYLCASSLSSRLPGETQYFGPGTRLLVL.